This is a list of T cell receptor beta chains from one sample in a study of blood T cell repertoires in COVID-19. Using immunoSEQ multiplex PCR, the repertoire was profiled, and TCRdb retains in-frame clones only, with some absent. This sample has roughly 280,000 clones, with approximately 90% found just once. Sequencing input: PBMCs or T cells enriched from blood (not recorded which). Source of these receptors: a woman between 45 and 65 years old who had recovered from COVID-19. Each CDR3 is given with its conserved first and last residue. Each record gives: D gene, V gene, J gene, clone size, CDR3 protein, CDR3 DNA. D genes are given only for firm matches. Some rows mark clone size as missing; the rest say once, few, many or name a class of expanded clone.

TRBD1	TRBV11-2	TRBJ1-2	NA	CASSLTGANYGYTF	TGTGCCAGCAGCTTAACAGGGGCTAACTATGGCTACACCTTC
NA	TRBV6-5	TRBJ1-2	NA	CASTPAQGSYGYTF	TGTGCCAGCACCCCGGCCCAGGGTAGCTATGGCTACACCTTC
TRBD2	TRBV7-2	TRBJ2-1	NA	CASRTGTSSYNEQFF	TGTGCCAGCAGGACCGGGACTAGCTCGTACAATGAGCAGTTCTTC
NA	TRBV7-8	TRBJ2-3	NA	CASSLIETGDTQYF	TGTGCCAGCAGCTTAATCGAGACGGGAGATACGCAGTATTTT
TRBD1	TRBV6-6	TRBJ2-6	NA	CASSPGQGVVGANVLTF	TGTGCCAGCAGTCCGGGACAGGGGGTGGTCGGGGCCAACGTCCTGACTTTC
TRBD1	TRBV5-6	TRBJ1-2	NA	CASSADGQVNYGYTF	TGTGCCAGCAGCGCGGACGGACAGGTCAACTATGGCTACACCTTC
TRBD1	TRBV7-2	TRBJ2-1	NA	CASSSDRGSYNEQFF	TGTGCCAGCAGCTCGGACAGGGGTTCCTACAATGAGCAGTTCTTC
NA	TRBV28	TRBJ1-4	NA	CASSPTDRNNEKLFF	TGTGCCAGCAGCCCCACAGACAGGAATAATGAAAAACTGTTTTTT
TRBD1	TRBV4-3	TRBJ2-7	NA	CASSRDSAYEQYF	TGCGCCAGCAGCCGGGACAGTGCCTACGAGCAGTACTTC
NA	TRBV16	TRBJ2-2	NA	CASSQSGDGELFF	TGTGCCAGCAGCCAATCAGGGGACGGGGAGCTGTTTTTT
NA	TRBV5-1	TRBJ1-6	once	CASSLQYNSPLHF	TGCGCCAGCAGCTTACAGTATAATTCACCCCTCCACTTT
NA	TRBV12-3/TRBV12-4	TRBJ1-2	NA	CASRRGSYGYTF	TGTGCCAGCAGGAGAGGGAGCTATGGCTACACCTTC
TRBD1	TRBV27	TRBJ1-6	NA	CASSSDRQGVSYNSPLHF	TGTGCCAGCAGTTCTGACCGACAGGGGGTCTCCTATAATTCACCCCTCCACTTT
NA	TRBV7-2	TRBJ2-5	NA	CASSSQETQYF	TGTGCCAGCAGCTCACAAGAGACCCAGTACTTC
NA	TRBV28	TRBJ1-1	few	CASSRRGGGAVEAFF	TGTGCCAGCAGCCGCCGGGGTGGGGGGGCGGTTGAAGCTTTCTTT
TRBD1	TRBV30	TRBJ1-6	NA	CAWRGQPNSPLHF	TGTGCCTGGAGGGGACAGCCAAATTCACCCCTCCACTTT
NA	TRBV28	TRBJ1-3	NA	CASRSRVHSGNTIYF	TGTGCCAGCAGATCCCGGGTCCACTCTGGAAACACCATATATTTT
TRBD2	TRBV7-3	TRBJ2-7	NA	CASSLNGLAGDEQYF	TGTGCCAGCAGCTTAAACGGACTAGCGGGAGACGAGCAGTACTTC
TRBD1	TRBV7-8	TRBJ1-6	once	CASSPRTGDNSPLHF	TGTGCCAGCAGCCCACGGACAGGGGATAATTCACCCCTCCACTTT
NA	TRBV7-8	TRBJ1-3	once	CASSFRQEAGNTIYF	TGTGCCAGCAGTTTTCGACAGGAAGCTGGAAACACCATATATTTT
NA	TRBV2	TRBJ2-7	NA	CASRGRNEQYF	TGTGCCAGCAGGGGGCGCAACGAGCAGTACTTC
TRBD1	TRBV28	TRBJ1-2	NA	CASRQTGQGNYGYTF	TGTGCCAGCAGACAAACGGGACAGGGCAACTATGGCTACACCTTC
NA	TRBV27	TRBJ1-2	once	CASSPWGGRSYGYTF	TGTGCCAGCAGTCCATGGGGAGGAAGGTCCTATGGCTACACCTTC
NA	TRBV19	TRBJ1-3	once	CASSSTASGNTIYF	TGTGCCAGTAGTAGCACTGCCTCTGGAAACACCATATATTTT
NA	TRBV28	TRBJ1-1	NA	CASSPIGRAFF	TGTGCCAGCAGTCCGATTGGTCGGGCTTTCTTT
NA	TRBV19	TRBJ1-2	NA	CASSIDLSYGYTF	TGTGCCAGTAGTATAGATCTGAGTTATGGCTACACCTTC
NA	TRBV9	TRBJ2-2	NA	CASSVNGNTGELFF	TGTGCCAGCAGCGTAAACGGGAACACCGGGGAGCTGTTTTTT
NA	TRBV10-2	TRBJ1-1	NA	CASSDGGLGFSEAFF	TGCGCCAGCAGTGATGGGGGACTCGGGTTCTCTGAAGCTTTCTTT
NA	TRBV18	TRBJ2-6	NA	CASSQVGGLSSGANVLTF	TGTGCCAGCTCACAAGTTGGCGGCCTGAGCTCTGGGGCCAACGTCCTGACTTTC
NA	TRBV20-1	TRBJ2-1	NA	CSASGQGNSNEQFF	TGCAGTGCTAGTGGTCAGGGGAATAGCAATGAGCAGTTCTTC
NA	TRBV9	TRBJ2-2	NA	CASSVEARGRAGTGELFF	TGTGCCAGCAGCGTAGAGGCGAGGGGGAGGGCGGGCACCGGGGAGCTGTTTTTT
NA	TRBV7-9	TRBJ1-6	NA	CASSTGGGGYISSPLHF	TGTGCCAGCAGCACCGGCGGGGGGGGCTACATAAGTTCACCCCTCCACTTT
TRBD2	TRBV29-1	TRBJ2-1	NA	CSVVAGGPWNEQFF	TGCAGCGTCGTAGCGGGAGGGCCGTGGAATGAGCAGTTCTTC
TRBD2	TRBV5-4	TRBJ2-1	NA	CASSGGTSGSRHEQFF	TGTGCCAGCAGCGGTGGGACTAGCGGGAGTAGACATGAGCAGTTCTTC
NA	TRBV5-4	TRBJ1-1	once	CASSSYSTMNTEAFF	TGTGCCAGCAGCTCTTACTCGACAATGAACACTGAAGCTTTCTTT
NA	TRBV9	TRBJ1-1	few	CASSSRDSTTEAFF	TGTGCCAGCAGCTCTCGAGACAGTACCACTGAAGCTTTCTTT
NA	TRBV7-2	TRBJ1-2	NA	CASSLVGTGVKNGYTF	TGTGCCAGCAGCTTAGTCGGTACGGGGGTTAAGAATGGCTACACCTTC
NA	TRBV9	TRBJ2-2	NA	CASSVEATVLTGELFF	TGTGCCAGCAGCGTAGAAGCGACAGTTCTCACCGGGGAGCTGTTTTTT
TRBD2	TRBV7-8	TRBJ2-7	NA	CASSLGGGRGDEQYF	TGTGCCAGCAGCTTAGGTGGCGGGAGAGGCGACGAGCAGTACTTC
TRBD2	TRBV28	TRBJ2-7	NA	CASSFPSGTRREQYF	TGTGCCAGCAGTTTCCCTAGCGGGACCCGTCGCGAGCAGTACTTC
NA	TRBV6-1	TRBJ1-1	NA	CASSEGTVNTEAFF	TGTGCCAGCAGTGAGGGTACAGTGAACACTGAAGCTTTCTTT
NA	TRBV15	TRBJ2-7	once	CATKGPRDYEQYF	TGTGCCACCAAGGGGCCCAGGGACTACGAGCAGTACTTC
NA	TRBV7-3	TRBJ1-1	NA	CASSLMPQVTEAFF	TGTGCCAGCAGCTTAATGCCACAGGTGACTGAAGCTTTCTTT
NA	TRBV28	TRBJ2-2	NA	CASKNSGMNTGELFF	TGTGCCAGCAAGAATAGCGGAATGAACACCGGGGAGCTGTTTTTT
NA	TRBV7-9	TRBJ2-1	NA	CASSSDVAVGEQFF	TGTGCCAGCAGCTCAGACGTGGCGGTGGGTGAGCAGTTCTTC
TRBD2	TRBV29-1	TRBJ2-7	NA	CSVSGLAGESRSYEQYF	TGCAGCGTCTCCGGACTAGCGGGAGAGTCTAGGTCCTACGAGCAGTACTTC
TRBD2	TRBV5-4	TRBJ2-1	NA	CASSLSPSGSSYNEQFF	TGTGCCAGCAGCTTGTCTCCTAGCGGAAGCTCCTACAATGAGCAGTTCTTC